This entry describes one TCR beta chain. This receptor's antigen is unknown. No base qualities exist here, and no much larger clone lies one base off it. Each PCR received spiked-in synthetic TCR analog templates so that absolute template abundance could be estimated from read counts. Using the immunoSEQ assay, TCRbeta CDR3 regions were amplified from genomic DNA with bias-controlled V and J gene primers. Sequencing of rearranged TCRbeta segments was performed at approximately 20X coverage. On the authors' methods: Clustering was used to correct sequencing errors, and CDR3s were annotated against IMGT so that V, D and J genes could be assigned. Out-of-frame and stop-codon sequences were excluded, and only productive TCRbeta rearrangements were used in downstream analyses. Clonality was computed as one minus Shannon entropy normalized by the log of the number of unique productive sequences. Clones differing between time points or between blood and tumor were identified using Fisher's exact test with Benjamini-Hochberg correction, with an adjusted p below 0.01 applied as the threshold. TCRdb re-hosts the immuneACCESS table, in-frame sequences only. Its copies lack some clones; in the studies checked, an unresolved V gene accounts for under half of them, and the cause for the rest is not known. The DNA gave D and trimming, while V, J and clone size come from that table. A total of 35,000 to 55,000 clones appear in this sample, roughly four fifths of them only once. Together, the top ten hold 3% to 3.5% of the sample.

The cohort included about 29 patients with locally advanced or metastatic urothelial carcinoma who were treated at Memorial Sloan Kettering on a trial protocol. Peripheral blood mononuclear cells were collected pretreatment and during treatment, with between 1 and 8 total time points per patient. The Qiagen DNeasy Blood extraction kit was used to purify genomic DNA from total PBMCs and from tumor samples. PBMCs were collected pretreatment and during treatment, and were isolated and stored as previously described. The V and J ends are trimmed by 5 bases and 2 bases, leaving 13 bases between them. From the germline V gene, CDR1 is SGHNT and CDR2 is YENEEA. Reading from cysteine to phenylalanine, the CDR3 counts 14 amino acids. The read is trimmed to its CDR3 DNA, 42 bases read in frame from base 1. The data originate from a study of PD-L1 blockade in urothelial cancer (dated by TCRdb to the late 2010s). Study-wide context: All patients started therapy in about 2014 and received atezolizumab 1,200 mg intravenously every 3 weeks. About 85% of the 29 patients were identified as males with urothelial cancer of bladder origin, and a prior smoking history was reported by 18 of 29 patients. Patients had an ECOG performance status of 0 or 1 and had received between 0 and 3 prior chemotherapy regimens. Blood samples were analyzed 3 weeks after the start of treatment (second dose) and 6 weeks after the start of treatment. Blood samples yielded a median of around 150,000 T cells and around 83,000 unique TCRs, with median clonality about 0.08. Somatic, immune and clinical correlates of response to PD-L1 blockade with atezolizumab in urothelial cancer were the focus of an exploratory multi-omic analysis. Pretreatment tumor samples and matched peripheral blood, collected serially before and after atezolizumab treatment, underwent TCR sequencing. Durable clinical benefit was defined as progression-free survival longer than 6 months, and TCR features were also tested against progression-free and overall survival. In the same patients, pretreatment tumors underwent whole exome sequencing and RNA sequencing in addition to TCR sequencing. Several patients achieved durable clinical benefit and 20 did not. Pretreatment blood TCR-seq was available for 30 or so patients, at least one posttreatment blood collection was obtained for about 24 patients, and tumor TCR-seq was available for about 24 patients. What the work shows at the level of the full study, not this receptor alone: Improved progression-free and overall survival was found to be associated with pretreatment peripheral blood TCR clonality below the median. Greater expansion of tumor-associated TCR clones in peripheral blood 3 weeks after the start of treatment was observed in patients with durable benefit (n of about 20, p = 0.022). Because the sample size was small (n ≈ 28) and many of the analyses were exploratory, the results are meant to be hypothesis-generating.

The origin of this receptor is a man in his 70s with urothelial cancer. The sequence is built from TRBV11-3 and TRBJ2-7; TRBD1 is a weak D gene call, 6 bases matching. The specimen was PBMCs, collected around atezolizumab (anti-PD-L1) treatment. The CDR3 has the sequence CASSTGPQAYEQYF. The DNA sequence is TGTGCCAGCAGCACAGGGCCCCAGGCCTACGAGCAGTACTTC. This CDR3, with the reference TRBV11-3 and TRBJ2-7 proteins standing in past its ends, gives the full variable domain EAGVVQSPRYKIIEKKQPVAFWCNPISGHNTLYWYLQNLGQGPELLIRYENEEAVDDSQLPKDRFSAERLKGVDSTLKIQPAELGDSAVYLCASSTGPQAYEQYFGPGTRLTVT.